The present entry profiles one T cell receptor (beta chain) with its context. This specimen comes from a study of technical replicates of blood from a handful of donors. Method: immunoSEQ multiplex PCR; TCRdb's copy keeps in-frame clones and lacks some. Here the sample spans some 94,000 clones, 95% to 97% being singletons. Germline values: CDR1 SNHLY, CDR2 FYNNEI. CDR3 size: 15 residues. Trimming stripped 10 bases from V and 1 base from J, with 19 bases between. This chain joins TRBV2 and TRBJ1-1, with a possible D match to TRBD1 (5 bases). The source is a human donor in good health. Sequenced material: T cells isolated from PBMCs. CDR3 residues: CATYRGLQPNTEAFF. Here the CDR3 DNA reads TGTGCCACCTATAGGGGTTTGCAGCCGAACACTGAAGCTTTCTTT. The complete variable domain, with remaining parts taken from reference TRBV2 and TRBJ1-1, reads EPEVTQTPSHQVTQMGQEVILRCVPISNHLYFYWYRQILGQKVEFLVSFYNNEISEKSEIFDDQFSVERPDGSNFTLKIRSTKLEDSAMYFCATYRGLQPNTEAFFGQGTRLTVV.